This is a list of T cell receptor beta chains from one sample in a study of CD8 T cells in ankylosing spondylitis. In TCRdb, the 5' RACE reads were re-called with MiXCR into one record per CDR3 protein. This table holds around 300,000 distinct CDR3 sequences, roughly 11% found once. Sequencing was performed on blood, either unsorted or a sorted T cell fraction (not recorded which). The receptors were sampled from a female donor with ankylosing spondylitis or in good health (not recorded which). Each CDR3 is given with its conserved first and last residue. The D gene is left open where the match is weak. The size of a clone is reported for some rows only, either as once, few or many, or as a class for expanded clones.

>many|TRBJ2-7|TRBV4-2|.
TGTGCCAGCAGCGAAGCTCCAGCTTCCTCGCTACACTACGAGCAGTACTTC
CASSEAPASSLHYEQYF
>few|TRBJ2-7|TRBV10-3|.
TGTGCCTCCGGAGGGGGGGCCTACGAGCAGTACTTC
CASGGGAYEQYF
>many|TRBJ1-1|TRBV3-1|.
TGTGCCAGCAGCCCCCGACAGGCGGTAGTGAACACTGAAGCTTTCTTT
CASSPRQAVVNTEAFF
>many|TRBJ1-2|TRBV6-1|TRBD1
TGTGCCAGCATTCGTCCGGGACAGTCGACTTATGGCTACACCTTC
CASIRPGQSTYGYTF
>many|TRBJ1-5|TRBV20-1|.
TGCAGTGCTCCTGGACCCGGCGGCAATCAGCCCCAGCATTTT
CSAPGPGGNQPQHF
>many|TRBJ1-6|TRBV7-2|.
TGTGCCAGCAGCTTAGCAGGGGGTTTTATAGATTCACCCCTCCACTTT
CASSLAGGFIDSPLHF
>.|TRBJ2-7|TRBV27|TRBD2
TGTGCAGCCTCTGGACTAGCGAGCTCCTACGAGCAGTCCTTC
CAASGLASSYEQSF
>many|TRBJ1-5|TRBV28|TRBD1
TGTGCCAGCAGCTCAGGGGGCGCGGGGATAAGTCAGCCCCAGCATTTT
CASSSGGAGISQPQHF
>.|TRBJ2-4|TRBV5-1|.
TGCGCCAGCAGCCAGGCCGGGAGAAACATTCAGTACTTC
CASSQAGRNIQYF
>many|TRBJ2-7|TRBV20-1|.
TGCAGTGCCGGACAGTCCTCCTACGAGCAGTACTTC
CSAGQSSYEQYF
>.|TRBJ1-1|TRBV5-1|TRBD1
TGCGCCAGCAGCTTGGCCTGGGACAGAGTAGGCGCTGAAGCTTTCTTT
CASSLAWDRVGAEAFF
>few|TRBJ2-5|TRBV28|.
TGTGCCACTGAGAAGGGGTTAGTGGAGACCCAGTACTTC
CATEKGLVETQYF
>.|TRBJ1-4|TRBV3-1|.
TGTGCCAGCAGCCCACGAACCGGGAAACTGTTTTTT
CASSPRTGKLFF
>.|TRBJ2-7|TRBV18|.
TGTGCCAGCTCACCCCTGATGGAGAGCTCCTACGAGCAGTACTTC
CASSPLMESSYEQYF
>few|TRBJ2-1|TRBV2|.
.
CAPIYWCRKIGDEQFF
>few|TRBJ2-7|TRBV5-1|TRBD2
TGCGCCAGCAGACTGAGCGGGACGCTAACCTACGAGCAGTACTTC
CASRLSGTLTYEQYF
>.|TRBJ2-1|TRBV5-1|TRBD2
TGCGCCAGCAGCCCGAGGACTAGCGGGAGGGGGAGTGGTGAGCAGTTCTTC
CASSPRTSGRGSGEQFF
>.|TRBJ2-5|TRBV27|.
TGTGCCAGCAGTTCCGGACCTGGGAAGACCCAGTACTTC
CASSSGPGKTQYF
>few|TRBJ2-7|TRBV27|TRBD2
TGTGCCAGCAGTTTAATAGCGGGGGGCCCGCAGTACTTC
CASSLIAGGPQYF
>many|TRBJ1-1|TRBV10-3|.
TGTGCCATCAGCAACAGGGAAACTGAAGCTTTCTTT
CAISNRETEAFF
>many|TRBJ2-1|TRBV5-1|TRBD2
TGCGCCAGCAGCTTGGTAGTTAGCGGGAGCGTCGGTTGGGAGCAGTTCTTC
CASSLVVSGSVGWEQFF
>many|TRBJ1-5|TRBV7-9|.
TGTGCCAGCAGCCTCAGCCGAGGACTCGGCGGACAGCCCCAGCATTTT
CASSLSRGLGGQPQHF
>many|TRBJ1-2|TRBV11-2|.
TGTGCCAGCAGCTTAGATCTACGGACCTATGGCTACACCTTC
CASSLDLRTYGYTF
>.|TRBJ1-5|TRBV30|TRBD1
TGTGCCTGGAGTGGAACAGGGGGTCAGCCCCAGCATTTT
CAWSGTGGQPQHF
>.|TRBJ2-3|TRBV20-1|.
TGCAGTGCTCCCCCCCGGGGGGCGGGGACGCAGTATTTT
CSAPPRGAGTQYF
>few|TRBJ2-6|TRBV4-3|TRBD1
TGCGCCAGCAGCCAACGCCCTACCCGGACAGGGGGCTCTGGGGCCAACGTCCTGACTTTC
CASSQRPTRTGGSGANVLTF
>.|TRBJ2-7|TRBV5-5|.
TGTGCCAGCAGCTTGGCAGGCCGGGAAAGGGCCTCCTACGAGCAGTACTTC
CASSLAGRERASYEQYF
>many|TRBJ1-4|TRBV12-3/TRBV12-4|.
TGTGCCAGCGAGGCATTCGGGAAACTGTTTTTT
CASEAFGKLFF
>.|TRBJ2-7|TRBV12-3/TRBV12-4|TRBD1
TGTGCCAGCAGTTTTGGGACAGGGGGCTCCTACGAGCAGTACTTC
CASSFGTGGSYEQYF
>many|TRBJ2-7|TRBV20-1|.
TGCAGTGCTAGAGACATCGGAGCCGAGCAGTACTTC
CSARDIGAEQYF
>many|TRBJ1-5|TRBV7-8|.
TGTGCCAGCAGCGCTGGGGTGGGGCGTAATCAGCCCCAGCATTTT
CASSAGVGRNQPQHF
>many|TRBJ2-5|TRBV9|TRBD2
TGTGCCAGCAGCTCAGGACTAGCGGGAGCATACCAAGAGACCCAGTACTTC
CASSSGLAGAYQETQYF
>.|TRBJ2-7|TRBV15|.
TGTGCCACCAGCAGAGATCTCCGGACAGCTCACGAGCAGTACTTC
CATSRDLRTAHEQYF
>many|TRBJ2-5|TRBV28|.
TGTGCCAGCAGTTTATATACGGGCCAAGAGACCCAGTACTTC
CASSLYTGQETQYF
>few|TRBJ2-1|TRBV11-2|.
TGTGCCAGCAGCTTATTTTTCGGCCCGCTATCCTACAATGAGCAGTTCTTC
CASSLFFGPLSYNEQFF
>many|TRBJ2-3|TRBV20-1|.
TGCAGTGTAAGGCCCCTAGCGACCAGCACAGATACGCAGTATTTT
CSVRPLATSTDTQYF
>.|TRBJ1-1|TRBV3-1|.
TGTGCCAGCAGCCAACAGGTGAACACTGAAGCTTTCTTT
CASSQQVNTEAFF
>few|TRBJ2-7|TRBV5-1|.
TGCGCCAGCAGCTTGGACAGGTATTACGAGCAGTACTTC
CASSLDRYYEQYF
>many|TRBJ1-1|TRBV7-9|.
TGTGCCAGCATTGCAGCCAAGAACACTGAAGCTTTCTTT
CASIAAKNTEAFF
>many|TRBJ1-2|TRBV20-1|.
TGCAGTGCTAGTGAGGGCTTCTATGGCTACACCTTC
CSASEGFYGYTF
>many|TRBJ2-1|TRBV6-1|TRBD2
TGTGCCAGCACCATAGCGGGAGCTGGCAATGAGCAGTTCTTC
CASTIAGAGNEQFF
>many|TRBJ1-1|TRBV5-6|.
TGTGCCAGCAGCTACCAAGGGCGGGAGGTAGGCACTGAAGCTTTCTTT
CASSYQGREVGTEAFF
>few|TRBJ2-7|TRBV20-1|TRBD2
TGCAGTGCCCCCCGGAGGGGCGGGAGGGCCGGCGAGCAGTACTTC
CSAPRRGGRAGEQYF
>many|TRBJ2-3|TRBV5-5|TRBD1
TGTGCCAGCAGCTTGATTGGGCAGGGGGCTACAGATACGCAGTATTTT
CASSLIGQGATDTQYF
>many|TRBJ1-4|TRBV7-8|TRBD1
TGTGCCAGCAGCTTAGTAGCAGGGGGCTTTTATGAAAAACTGTTTTTT
CASSLVAGGFYEKLFF
>.|TRBJ2-1|TRBV19|.
TGTGCCACCACGGCTTGGCCGGGGAATGAGCAGTTCTTC
CATTAWPGNEQFF
>.|TRBJ2-1|TRBV14|TRBD2
TGTGCCAGCAGCCAAGGGACTAGCGGGGGGGCCCATGAGCAGTTCTTC
CASSQGTSGGAHEQFF
>.|TRBJ2-1|TRBV20-1|TRBD2
TGCAGTGCTAGAGATAGAGGTAGCGGGGGAACAACGGGGACCTACCTACTCAATGAGCAGTTCTTC
CSARDRGSGGTTGTYLLNEQFF
>many|TRBJ2-2|TRBV7-6|.
TGTGCCAGCAGCTTATCTAGGGGACAATGGATCACCGGGGAGCTGTTTTTT
CASSLSRGQWITGELFF
>many|TRBJ1-5|TRBV9|TRBD1
TGTGCCAGCAGCCGGACAGGCGGGAGTCAGCCCCAGCATTTT
CASSRTGGSQPQHF
>many|TRBJ2-2|TRBV5-1|.
TGCGCCAGCAGCTGGGGTCCCCGCGACAGGTCCGGGGAGCTGTTTTTT
CASSWGPRDRSGELFF
>.|TRBJ1-5|TRBV5-1|.
TGCGCCAGCAGCTTGGCCTCAGGGGAGGGACCCCAGCATTTT
CASSLASGEGPQHF